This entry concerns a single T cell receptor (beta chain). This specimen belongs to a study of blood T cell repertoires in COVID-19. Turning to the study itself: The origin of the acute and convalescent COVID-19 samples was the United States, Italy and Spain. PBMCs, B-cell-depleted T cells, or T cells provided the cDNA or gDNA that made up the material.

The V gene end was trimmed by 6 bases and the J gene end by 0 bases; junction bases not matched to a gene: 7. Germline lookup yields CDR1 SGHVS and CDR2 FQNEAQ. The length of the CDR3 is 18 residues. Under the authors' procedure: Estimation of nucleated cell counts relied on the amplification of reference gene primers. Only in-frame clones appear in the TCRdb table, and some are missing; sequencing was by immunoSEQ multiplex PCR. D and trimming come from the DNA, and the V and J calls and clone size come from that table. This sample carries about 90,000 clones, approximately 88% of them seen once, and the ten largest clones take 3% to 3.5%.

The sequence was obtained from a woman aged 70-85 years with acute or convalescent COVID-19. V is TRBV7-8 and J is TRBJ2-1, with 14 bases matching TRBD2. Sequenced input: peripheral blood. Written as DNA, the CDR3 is TGTGCCAGCAGGCGACTAGCGGGAGGGTCCGGCTCCTACAATGAGCAGTTCTTC. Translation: CASRRLAGGSGSYNEQFF.